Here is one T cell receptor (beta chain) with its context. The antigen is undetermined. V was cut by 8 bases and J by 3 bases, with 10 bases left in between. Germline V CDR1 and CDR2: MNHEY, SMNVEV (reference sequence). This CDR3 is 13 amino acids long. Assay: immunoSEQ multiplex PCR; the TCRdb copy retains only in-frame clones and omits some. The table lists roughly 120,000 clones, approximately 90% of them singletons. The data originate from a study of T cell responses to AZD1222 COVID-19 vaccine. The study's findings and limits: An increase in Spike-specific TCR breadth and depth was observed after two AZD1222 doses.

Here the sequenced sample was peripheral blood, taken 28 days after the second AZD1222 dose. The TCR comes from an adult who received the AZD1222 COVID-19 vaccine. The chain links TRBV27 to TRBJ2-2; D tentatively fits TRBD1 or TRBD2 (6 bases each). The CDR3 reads CASRRGYTGELFF. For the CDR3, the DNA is TGTGCCAGCCGGAGGGGGTACACCGGGGAGCTGTTTTTT.